This record concerns one T cell receptor (beta chain) sequence. Via MiXCR, TCRdb re-called the RACE reads, giving one row per CDR3 protein. Of some 400,000 distinct CDR3 sequences listed, around 5.5% are singletons. V shed 4 bases and J shed 4 bases, with 15 bases lying between them. CDR1 and CDR2 from the germline V gene are GTSNPN and SVGIG (reference sequence). The CDR3 has 14 amino acids. The entry originates in a study of human T cells and chemical hapten exposure. Study-level background: Weekly administration of diphenylcyclopropenone to the scalp of patients continued throughout the roughly 26-week study. Largely, small differences in pooled library volume made per-sample TCR yields vary.

Time point indicated: pre-sensitization, week 0. This sample's treatment: therapeutic diphenylcyclopropenone sensitization with weekly scalp DPC. This receptor was obtained from a woman aged 45-65 years with alopecia areata. Some clones in this sample may be carry-over from other donors' samples. The V call is TRBV30, the J call TRBJ2-3; the D gene is possibly TRBD2 (6 bases). The starting material was whole blood, obtained in connection with sensitization to the hapten diphenylcyclopropenone (DPC). CDR3 DNA sequence: TGTGCCTGGACTGGTGGGGGGACGGCAGATACGCAGTATTTT. It translates to CAWTGGGTADTQYF.